Listed here are 14 T cell receptor beta chains from one sample, sequenced in a study of neurological immune-mediated disorders. TCRdb fed the 5' RACE reads into MiXCR, producing one record per CDR3 protein. The data hold about 59,000 distinct CDR3 sequences, with around 24% observed a single time. Time point described: technical triplicate 2. The sample taken for sequencing was PBMCs. These receptors all come from a man aged 60 to 75 with HTLV-1-associated myelopathy (HAM/TSP).

This clonotype was found many times. V is TRBV5-1 and J is TRBJ2-6; a weak D match, TRBD2 (5 bases). V lost 2 bases to trimming and J lost 2 bases, with 14 bases between them. CDR1 SGHRS and CDR2 YFSETQ come from the germline V gene. CDR3 length equals 17 residues. This CDR3 reads CASSFLPKGAGANVLTF. DNA for the CDR3: TGCGCCAGCAGCTTTTTACCCAAGGGAGCTGGGGCCAACGTCCTGACTTTC.

This clonotype was observed many times. The chain couples TRBV7-9 to TRBJ2-6; maybe TRBD1 (5 bases). V was trimmed by 3 bases and J by 2 bases, leaving 8 bases between them. Per germline, CDR1 SEHNR and CDR2 FQNEAQ (reference sequence). The CDR3 consists of 15 residues. CDR3 amino acids: CASSFGQPGANVLTF. Here the CDR3 DNA reads TGTGCCAGCAGCTTCGGACAACCTGGGGCCAACGTCCTGACTTTC.

The table lists this clonotype with many counts. J is TRBJ2-7 and V is TRBV7-8; TRBD1 matches at 7 bases. CDR3 length: 18 residues. In germline, CDR1 is SGHVS, CDR2 FQNEAQ. Trimming cost V 5 bases and J 0 bases; bases outside gene matches: 16. The CDR3 is CASSPPPASTGFSYEQYF. The CDR3 bases are TGTGCCAGCAGCCCCCCCCCCGCCTCGACAGGGTTCTCCTACGAGCAGTACTTC.

This clonotype was found many times. J is TRBJ2-3 and V is TRBV5-8, with TRBD2 matching over 8 bases. Per the germline V gene, CDR1 is SGHTS and CDR2 is YDEGEE. The J segment lost 4 bases and the V segment lost 4 bases, leaving 8 bases of the junction unmatched. The length of the CDR3 is 15 residues. As DNA, the CDR3 is TGTGCCAGCAGCCGTAGCGGGAAGGGGGCAGATACGCAGTATTTT. Residues: CASSRSGKGADTQYF. The full variable domain, rest sourced from reference TRBV5-8 and TRBJ2-3, is EAGVTQSPTHLIKTRGQQATLRCSPISGHTSVYWYQQALGLGLQFLLWYDEGEERNRGNFPPRFSGRQFPNYSSELNVNALELEDSALYLCASSRSGKGADTQYFGPGTRLTVL.

The chain has TRBV5-1 and TRBJ2-3; perhaps TRBD1 as D (5 bases). The ends were cut back, 6 bases at V and 5 bases at J, with 13 bases in the middle. Germline V gene lookup returns CDR1 SGHRS and CDR2 YFSETQ. CDR3 length equals 13 residues. DNA of the CDR3: TGCGCCAGCACCTTCGGAACAGGAGATACGCAGTATTTT. This sequence encodes CASTFGTGDTQYF.

This clonotype has just a few counts. The chain uses TRBV18 and TRBJ1-1, with D perhaps matching TRBD1 (6 bases). Germline values: CDR1 KGHSH, CDR2 LQKENI. The CDR3 runs to 14 residues. V shed 1 base and J shed 4 bases, with 10 bases lying between them. The CDR3 spells CASSPQGEGTEAFF. As DNA, the CDR3 is TGTGCCAGCTCACCACAGGGGGAAGGCACTGAAGCTTTCTTT.

In its sample, this clonotype ranks as medium-sized. The V call is TRBV4-1, the J call TRBJ2-7, with 7 bases lining up with TRBD2. This CDR3 contains 14 residues. The J segment lost 3 bases and the V segment lost 6 bases, leaving 8 bases of the junction unmatched. The germline V gene encodes CDR1 MGHRA and CDR2 YSYEKL. The CDR3 DNA is TGCGCCAGCAGTCCTAGGGAGGGCGACTACGAGCAGTACTTC. It yields the protein CASSPREGDYEQYF.

The chain carries TRBV20-1 and TRBJ2-7; TRBD2 matches at 11 bases. The germline CDR1 and CDR2 sequences are DFQATT and SNEGSKA (reference sequence). V lost 5 bases and J lost 3; bases outside the gene matches: 6. The CDR3 is 14 amino acids. The CDR3 loop reads CSAEGTSGIYEQYF. In nucleotides, the CDR3 is TGCAGTGCTGAAGGGACTAGCGGCATCTACGAGCAGTACTTC.

This rearrangement joins TRBV11-2 to TRBJ2-7, with 10 positions matching TRBD2. Trimming at V came to 2 bases and at J to 3 bases, leaving 1 base not matched to a gene. Germline V lookup: CDR1 SGHAT, CDR2 FQNNGV. CDR3 length: 14 amino acids. The CDR3 sequence is CASSLTSGIYEQYF. The CDR3 nucleotides are TGTGCCAGCAGCTTAACTAGCGGGATCTACGAGCAGTACTTC.

This rearrangement joins TRBV20-1 to TRBJ2-7; D remains unclear. The ends were cut back, 0 bases at V and 0 bases at J, with 12 bases in the middle. Looked up from germline, CDR1 is DFQATT and CDR2 is SNEGSKA (reference sequence). This CDR3 region has 15 residues. The chain's CDR3 is CSARDIGGSSYEQYF. CDR3 nucleotides: TGCAGTGCTAGAGATATTGGCGGCTCCTCCTACGAGCAGTACTTC.

There are many counts of this clonotype. The chain combines TRBV7-9 with TRBJ1-1, with D hard to call. The CDR3 totals 14 residues. Trimming pared 2 bases from V and 4 bases from J, leaving 11 bases between. The germline gives CDR1 SEHNR, CDR2 FQNEAQ (reference sequence). CDR3 nucleotide sequence: TGTGCCAGCAGCTTAAGAAAGGAGGGCACTGAAGCTTTCTTT. This codes for CASSLRKEGTEAFF.

This clonotype was detected ten times or more. V and J are TRBV7-9 and TRBJ2-3; D possibly corresponds to TRBD2 (6 bases). This CDR3 is built from 15 residues. Germline CDR1 and CDR2: SEHNR and FQNEAQ (reference sequence). Trimming removed 4 bases from V and 6 bases from J, with 17 bases in between. The CDR3, as DNA: TGTGCCAGCAGCTGGCGGAGGGTGGAGGAGGATACGCAGTATTTT. Translation: CASSWRRVEEDTQYF. Supplemented by reference TRBV7-9 and TRBJ2-3, the full variable domain reads DTGVSQNPRHKITKRGQNVTFRCDPISEHNRLYWYRQTLGQGPEFLTYFQNEAQLEKSRLLSDRFSAERPKGSFSTLEIQRTEQGDSAMYLCASSWRRVEEDTQYFGPGTRLTVL.

The chain recombines TRBV20-1 with TRBJ2-3, with D perhaps matching TRBD2 (5 bases). V was pared by 5 bases and J by 10 bases, with 13 bases between. This CDR3 has 11 residues. Germline V gives CDR1 DFQATT, CDR2 SNEGSKA (reference sequence). CDR3 region: CSAPMGAAQYF. CDR3 nucleotide sequence: TGCAGTGCTCCGATGGGAGCGGCGCAGTATTTT.

This clonotype was counted at least ten times. V and J are TRBV3-1 and TRBJ2-2, with TRBD2 identical over 7 bases. The CDR3 covers 13 residues. The V gene end was trimmed by 3 bases and the J gene end by 7 bases; junction bases not matched to a gene: 2. The germline V gene has CDR1 LGHDT and CDR2 YNNKEL (reference sequence). The CDR3 reads CASSHGLDGELFF. The CDR3 bases are TGTGCCAGCAGCCACGGACTAGACGGGGAGCTGTTTTTT.